Shown below are 2 T cell receptor beta chains from a single sample sequenced in a study of read filtering for tumor transcriptome and immune sequencing. This library used around 400 ng RNA and molecular barcoded adaptors spanning alpha/delta and beta/gamma chains. TCRdb itself ran the reads through MiXCR, one entry per CDR3 protein. The sample has over 50,000 distinct CDR3 sequences; roughly 19% are singletons. The sample consisted of a population of CD138-negative cells sorted from bone marrow. These receptor sequences come from a donor at least 40 years old with multiple myeloma.

Comment on this clonotype: Given a much more abundant clone one base away, this may be a read error. This chain uses TRBV7-9 with TRBJ1-4; possibly TRBD1 for D (5 bases). Per the germline V gene, CDR1 is SEHNR and CDR2 is FQNEAQ (reference sequence). This CDR3 comprises 15 residues. CDR3 loop: CASSLALQGNEKLLF. For the CDR3, the DNA is TGTGCCAGCAGCTTAGCCCTTCAGGGTAATGAAAAACTGCTTTTT.

Worth noting for this clonotype: The junction departs from germline at one end; a sequencing error may be responsible. The V and J genes are TRBV20-1 and TRBJ2-6; D tentatively fits TRBD1 or TRBD2 (5 bases each). The CDR3 covers 17 residues. CDR1 is DFQATT, CDR2 SNEGSKA, per germline (reference sequence). This CDR3 reads CSAREARRGPGTNVLTF. In DNA, the CDR3 is TGCAGTGCTAGAGAGGCCAGGAGAGGGCCTGGGACCAACGTCCTAACTTTC.